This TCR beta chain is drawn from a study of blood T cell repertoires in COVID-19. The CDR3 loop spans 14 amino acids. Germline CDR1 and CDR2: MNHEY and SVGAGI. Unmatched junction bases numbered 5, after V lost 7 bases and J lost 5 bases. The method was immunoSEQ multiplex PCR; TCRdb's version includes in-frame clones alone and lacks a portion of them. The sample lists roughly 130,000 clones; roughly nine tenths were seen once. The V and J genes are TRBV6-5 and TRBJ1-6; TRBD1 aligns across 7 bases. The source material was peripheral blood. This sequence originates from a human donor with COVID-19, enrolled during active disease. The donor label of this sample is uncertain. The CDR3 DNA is TGTGCCAGCACGAGGGACAGAAATAATTCACCCCTCCACTTT. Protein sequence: CASTRDRNNSPLHF.